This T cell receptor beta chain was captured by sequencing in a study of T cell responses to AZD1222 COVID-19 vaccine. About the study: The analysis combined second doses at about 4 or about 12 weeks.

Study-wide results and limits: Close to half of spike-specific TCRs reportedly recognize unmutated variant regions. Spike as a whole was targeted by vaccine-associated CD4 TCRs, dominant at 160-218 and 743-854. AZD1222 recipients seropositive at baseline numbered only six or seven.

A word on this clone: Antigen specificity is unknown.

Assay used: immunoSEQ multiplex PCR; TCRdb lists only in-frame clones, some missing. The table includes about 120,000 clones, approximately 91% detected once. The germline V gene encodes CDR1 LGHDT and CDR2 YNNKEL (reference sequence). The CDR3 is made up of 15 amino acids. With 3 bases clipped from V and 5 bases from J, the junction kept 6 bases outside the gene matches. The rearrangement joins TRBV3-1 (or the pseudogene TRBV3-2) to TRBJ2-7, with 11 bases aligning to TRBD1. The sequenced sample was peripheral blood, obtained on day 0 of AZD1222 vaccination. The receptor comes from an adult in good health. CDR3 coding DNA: TGTGCCAGCAGCCAGGCGGGACAGGGGGTCCACGAGCAGTACTTC. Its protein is CASSQAGQGVHEQYF.